These 19 T cell receptor beta chains were sequenced from one sample in a study of beta chain bispecific antibodies for T cell cancers. Regarding the study as a whole: In these mixed samples, most targeted TRBV reads derived from the leukemia cell line.

TCRdb processed the 5' RACE reads anew with MiXCR; each CDR3 protein has one entry. The table has 15,000 to 20,000 distinct CDR3 sequences, 2.1% seen once. Expansion lasted 2 to 4 days, with either anti-CD3 antibody OKT3 or CD3/CD28 beads. Their antigens are not known. Input material: healthy donor T cells cultured with leukemia cells. Source of these receptors: a human donor in good health. Some clones in this sample may be carry-over from other donors' samples.

In this sample, this clonotype turned up many times. The chain couples TRBV7-9 to TRBJ2-7, with 11 bases identical to TRBD2. Germline assignment: CDR1 SEHNR and CDR2 FQNEAQ (reference sequence). The J segment lost 4 bases and the V segment lost 5 bases, leaving 7 bases of the junction unmatched. The CDR3 sequence is 15 residues long. Here the CDR3 reads CASSPAGTSGYEQYF. CDR3 nucleotides: TGTGCCAGCAGCCCAGCCGGGACTAGCGGTTACGAGCAGTACTTC.

This clonotype showed up many times. This rearrangement joins TRBV4-1 to TRBJ2-5, with no clear D. The CDR3 extends over 13 amino acids. Germline lookup yields CDR1 MGHRA and CDR2 YSYEKL. The V end was cut by 1 base, the J end by 5 bases, with 8 bases between. In nucleotides, the CDR3 is TGCGCCAGCAGCCAAGTCCATGGCGAGACCCAGTACTTC. Translated, it gives CASSQVHGETQYF.

In its sample, this clonotype was seen many times. The genes are TRBV5-1 and TRBJ2-7, with 11 bases matching TRBD2. V lost 7 bases, J lost 6 bases, and 12 bases stayed unmatched. Germline values: CDR1 SGHRS, CDR2 YFSETQ. The CDR3 consists of 15 residues. The CDR3 sequence: CASSLEGLAAGEQYF. CDR3 DNA sequence: TGCGCCAGCTCCTTGGAGGGACTAGCGGCCGGCGAGCAGTACTTC. The whole variable domain, remainder taken from reference TRBV5-1 and TRBJ2-7, is KAGVTQTPRYLIKTRGQQVTLSCSPISGHRSVSWYQQTPGQGLQFLFEYFSETQRNKGNFPGRFSGRQFSNSRSEMNVSTLELGDSALYLCASSLEGLAAGEQYFGPGTRLTVT.

This clonotype was seen at least ten times. This chain uses TRBV15 with TRBJ1-5, with TRBD1 as a possible D gene (6 bases). Germline V CDR1 and CDR2: LNHNV, YYDKDF (reference sequence). This CDR3 has 15 amino acids. The CDR3 protein is CAVSEGVLSNQPQHF. CDR3 DNA sequence: TGTGCTGTATCGGAGGGGGTGCTAAGCAATCAGCCCCAGCATTTT. Using reference TRBV15 and TRBJ1-5 for the parts outside the CDR3, the full variable domain is DAMVIQNPRYQVTQFGKPVTLSCSQTLNHNVMYWYQQKSSQAPKLLFHYYDKDFNNEADTPDNFQSRRPNTSFCFLDIRSPGLGDTAMYLCAVSEGVLSNQPQHFGDGTRLSIL.

The table lists this clonotype with many counts. The junction differs from germline at one of its ends, possibly a read error. The gene calls are TRBV2 and TRBJ2-7; a weak D match, TRBD1 (5 bases). Germline V gene sequence: CDR1 SNHLY, CDR2 FYNNEI. The CDR3 consists of 13 residues. The CDR3 sequence is CASRTTGSYEQSF. CDR3 nucleotides: TGTGCCAGCAGGACCACAGGCTCCTACGAGCAGTCCTTC.

This clonotype was found many times. This chain links TRBV11-2 with TRBJ2-1; D not certain. CDR1 SGHAT and CDR2 FQNNGV come from the germline V gene. V shed 3 bases and J shed 9 bases, with 6 bases lying between them. The CDR3 runs 11 residues. Here the CDR3 DNA reads TGTGCCAGCAGCTTCGGTTCTGAGCAGTTCTTC. It codes for CASSFGSEQFF.

This clonotype has at least ten counts. V usage is TRBV6-5 and J usage is TRBJ1-5, with D hard to call. Between the trimmed V and J ends, which lost 3 bases and 1 base, there was a span of 7 bases. The length of the CDR3 is 14 residues. Per germline, CDR1 MNHEY and CDR2 SVGAGI. CDR3 sequence (DNA): TGTGCCAGCAGTTATATAGGCAGCAATCAGCCCCAGCATTTT. It specifies CASSYIGSNQPQHF.

This clonotype occurred many times. V and J are TRBV7-8 and TRBJ2-5; unclear D gene. Trimming removed 0 bases at V and 3 bases at J, with 8 bases between. From germline, CDR1 is SGHVS and CDR2 FQNEAQ. This CDR3 is 14 amino acids long. The DNA of the CDR3 is TGTGCCAGCAGCTTAGCCCCCCTCAAAGAGACCCAGTACTTC. Translating it yields CASSLAPLKETQYF.

This clonotype was seen many times. V and J are TRBV20-1 and TRBJ1-6; the match to TRBD1 covers 10 bases. CDR1 is DFQATT, CDR2 SNEGSKA, per germline (reference sequence). V lost 2 bases, J lost 7 bases, and 5 bases stayed unmatched. The CDR3 runs 15 residues. CDR3 protein: CSARLGDRGNSPLHF. The DNA for the CDR3 is TGCAGTGCTAGATTGGGGGACAGGGGCAATTCACCCCTCCACTTT.

This clonotype was recorded at least ten times. The chain employs TRBV3-1 and TRBJ2-5; D not certain. V dropped 0 bases and J dropped 5 bases, with 4 bases sitting between them. There are 12 residues in the CDR3. Germline CDR1 is LGHDT and CDR2 is YNNKEL (reference sequence). The CDR3 sequence is CASSQDLETQYF. The CDR3 nucleotides read TGTGCCAGCAGCCAAGACTTGGAGACCCAGTACTTC.

This clonotype was found many times. The J gene is TRBJ2-3, the V gene TRBV29-1; tentatively, D is TRBD2 (6 bases). V lost 6 bases to trimming and J lost 2 bases, with 12 bases between them. Per the germline V gene, CDR1 is SQVTM and CDR2 is ANQGSEA. The CDR3 length is 13 residues. The CDR3 coding sequence is TGCAGCGTGCTGACTAGATTCACAGATACGCAGTATTTT. Its translation is CSVLTRFTDTQYF.

This clonotype was detected many times. This chain connects TRBV10-3 to TRBJ1-6, with D possibly being TRBD1 (5 bases). This CDR3 comprises 15 residues. V was shortened by 7 bases and J by 9 bases, with 19 bases between the two germline ends. The germline V gene encodes CDR1 ENHRY and CDR2 SYGVKD. In DNA, the CDR3 is TGTGCCATCAAGTCGGCTGAGGGGTCAGTTTCACCCCTCCACTTT. Translation: CAIKSAEGSVSPLHF.

This clonotype was seen ten or more times. V usage is TRBV20-1 and J usage is TRBJ2-1; TRBD1 might be the D (5 bases). This CDR3 region has 15 residues. The germline CDR1 and CDR2 sequences are DFQATT and SNEGSKA (reference sequence). Trimming shortened V by 3 bases and J by 9 bases, and 21 bases separated the two germline ends. The CDR3 reads CSARGPIDGVGEQFF. CDR3 coding DNA: TGCAGTGCTAGGGGGCCAATCGACGGCGTGGGTGAGCAGTTCTTC.

The chain couples TRBV2 to TRBJ1-2; no clear D gene. Germline V CDR1 and CDR2: SNHLY, FYNNEI. Trimming pared 3 bases from V and 2 bases from J, leaving 13 bases between. The CDR3 loop spans 15 amino acids. Here the CDR3 DNA reads TGTGCCAGCAGTGATCCGGCCCGCCTAAACTATGGCTACACCTTC. It codes for CASSDPARLNYGYTF. Together with reference TRBV2 and TRBJ1-2, the CDR3 gives the full variable domain: EPEVTQTPSHQVTQMGQEVILRCVPISNHLYFYWYRQILGQKVEFLVSFYNNEISEKSEIFDDQFSVERPDGSNFTLKIRSTKLEDSAMYFCASSDPARLNYGYTFGSGTRLTVV.

This clonotype was detected many times. The rearrangement uses TRBV20-1 and TRBJ2-7; D gene unclear. Germline-derived CDR1 and CDR2 are DFQATT and SNEGSKA (reference sequence). Deletions cut 3 bases from V and 0 bases from J, with 12 bases between. The CDR3 contains 14 residues. The chain's CDR3 is CSARPHTSSYEQYF. The DNA for the CDR3 is TGCAGTGCTAGGCCGCACACGAGCTCCTACGAGCAGTACTTC.

The rearrangement uses TRBV7-9 and TRBJ2-3; 14 bases map to TRBD2. V was pared by 4 bases and J by 4 bases, with 10 bases of the junction left unmatched. The CDR3 consists of 18 residues. Germline CDR1 reads SEHNR; CDR2 reads FQNEAQ (reference sequence). CDR3 coding DNA: TGTGCCAGCAGCTCTCCGGGACTAGCGGGGGAGATACCAGATACGCAGTATTTT. Encoded protein: CASSSPGLAGEIPDTQYF.

This clonotype occurred many times. The chain employs TRBV7-6 and TRBJ2-5; D is perhaps TRBD2 (5 bases). V lost 1 base and J lost 5, with 14 bases in between. CDR1 and CDR2 from the germline V gene are SGHVS and FNYEAQ. This CDR3 contains 15 residues. The CDR3 coding sequence is TGTGCCAGCAGCTTAGTGGACCCGGAGCGGGAGACCCAGTACTTC. This encodes CASSLVDPERETQYF.

This clonotype was counted many times. This chain links TRBV5-1 with TRBJ2-1; the D gene is possibly TRBD2 (5 bases). The CDR3 is made up of 13 amino acids. Germline lookup yields CDR1 SGHRS and CDR2 YFSETQ. Between the trimmed V and J ends, which lost 5 bases and 8 bases, there was a span of 14 bases. The CDR3 region is CASSLTRGYEQFF. DNA of the CDR3: TGCGCCAGCAGTTTGACGCGAGGGTATGAGCAGTTCTTC.

This clonotype came up many times. The rearrangement uses TRBV27 and TRBJ2-1; 9 nucleotides align to TRBD2. V trimming: 7 bases; J trimming: 8 bases; junction bases outside the gene matches: 12. The CDR3 is 15 amino acids. Germline CDR1 is MNHEY and CDR2 is SMNVEV (reference sequence). CDR3 coding DNA: TGTGCCAGCACCCTCCTAGCGGGGCTCGACCATGAGCAGTTCTTC. Its protein product is CASTLLAGLDHEQFF.